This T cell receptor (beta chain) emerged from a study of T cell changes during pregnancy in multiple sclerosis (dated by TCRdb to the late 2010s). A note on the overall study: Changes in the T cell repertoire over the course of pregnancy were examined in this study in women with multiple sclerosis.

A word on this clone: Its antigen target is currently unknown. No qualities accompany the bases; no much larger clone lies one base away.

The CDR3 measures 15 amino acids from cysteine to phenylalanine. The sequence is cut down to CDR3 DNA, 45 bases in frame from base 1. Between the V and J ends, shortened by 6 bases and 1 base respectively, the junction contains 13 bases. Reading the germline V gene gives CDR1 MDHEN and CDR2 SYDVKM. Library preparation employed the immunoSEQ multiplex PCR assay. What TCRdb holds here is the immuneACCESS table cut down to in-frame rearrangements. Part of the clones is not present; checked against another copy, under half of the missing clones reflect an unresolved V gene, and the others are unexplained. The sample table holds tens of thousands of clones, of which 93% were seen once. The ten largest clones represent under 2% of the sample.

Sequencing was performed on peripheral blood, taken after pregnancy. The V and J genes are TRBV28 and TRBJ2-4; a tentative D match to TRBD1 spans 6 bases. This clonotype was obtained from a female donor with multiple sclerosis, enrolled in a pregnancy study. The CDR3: CASSTGLWAKNIQYF. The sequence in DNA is TGTGCCAGCAGCACAGGGTTATGGGCCAAAAACATTCAGTACTTC. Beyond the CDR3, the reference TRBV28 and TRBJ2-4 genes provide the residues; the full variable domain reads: DVKVTQSSRYLVKRTGEKVFLECVQDMDHENMFWYRQDPGLGLRLIYFSYDVKMKEKGDIPEGYSVSREKKERFSLILESASTNQTSMYLCASSTGLWAKNIQYFGAGTRLSVL.